One and the same sample provided the 4 T cell receptor beta chains below, sequenced in a study of T cell responses to AZD1222 COVID-19 vaccine. Profiled with immunoSEQ multiplex PCR; TCRdb holds only in-frame clones, not every one. The repertoire consists of 25,000 to 30,000 clones, with under 90% occurring once and the leading ten covering over 1%. Sample: peripheral blood, taken on day 0 of AZD1222 vaccination. The receptors stem from an adult in good health.

The chain joins TRBV6-5 to TRBJ2-1, with D unresolved. V lost 0 bases and J lost 9, with 9 bases in between. CDR3 length: 13 residues. Germline V gene lookup returns CDR1 MNHEY and CDR2 SVGAGI. The CDR3 sequence is CASSYSKAIEQFF. The CDR3 DNA reads as TGTGCCAGCAGTTACTCGAAGGCGATTGAGCAGTTCTTC.

This chain connects TRBV16 to TRBJ1-5, with 8 bases matching TRBD1. Looked up from germline, CDR1 is KGHSY and CDR2 is FQNENV. With V trimmed by 4 bases and J by 4 bases, 3 bases remained unmatched. There are 14 residues in the CDR3. CDR3 sequence reads: CASSLNRGNQPQHF. The CDR3 DNA follows: TGTGCCAGCAGCCTGAACAGGGGGAATCAGCCCCAGCATTTT. Complete variable domain (other parts from reference TRBV16 and TRBJ1-5): GEEVAQTPKHLVRGEGQKAKLYCAPIKGHSYVFWYQQVLKNEFKFLISFQNENVFDETGMPKERFSAKCLPNSPCSLEIQATKLEDSAVYFCASSLNRGNQPQHFGDGTRLSIL.

As DNA, the CDR3 is TGTGCCAGCAGTTACAGAGGTGCTGGAAACACCATATATTTT. Translated: CASSYRGAGNTIYF. The J gene is TRBJ1-3, the V gene TRBV6-5; D is unresolved. V was pared by 2 bases and J by 2 bases, with 7 bases between. In germline, CDR1 is MNHEY, CDR2 SVGAGI. This CDR3 spans 14 amino acids.

The CDR3 reads CAIGEQGRLATEAFF. In DNA, the CDR3 is TGTGCCATCGGGGAACAGGGAAGGTTGGCCACTGAAGCTTTCTTT. The chain links TRBV10-3 to TRBJ1-1; tentative D call: TRBD1 (6 bases). This CDR3 has 15 amino acids. V lost 8 bases and J lost 4, with 20 bases in between. CDR1 and CDR2 from the germline V gene are ENHRY and SYGVKD.